This T cell receptor (beta chain) emerged from a study of cytomegalovirus exposure and HLA in healthy donors. Findings and caveats of the study: Exclusion as indistinguishable affected some V segments, including TRBV6-2 and TRBV6-3. According to an earlier analysis, most TCR beta V segments yielded productive rearrangements about 90% or about 30% of the time. A list of 150 or so TCR beta chains associated with cytomegalovirus was given.

The CDR3 has 16 residues. Germline assignment: CDR1 MGHRA and CDR2 YSYEKL. Trimming cost V 1 base and J 0 bases; bases outside gene matches: 3. PCR was performed using 60 Vbeta and 13 Jbeta primers. TCRdb's table, derived via immunoSEQ multiplex PCR, lists solely in-frame clones and lacks some. The sample carries some 110,000 clones, around 75% recorded once. As for this clone: Its specificity is unknown.

This sequence was found in a middle-aged man in good health and CMV-seronegative. V usage is TRBV4-1 and J usage is TRBJ2-1, with 7 positions matching TRBD1. The material sequenced was PBMCs. The CDR3 sequence is CASSQVGQSSYNEQFF. Here the CDR3 DNA reads TGCGCCAGCAGCCAAGTGGGACAGAGCTCCTACAATGAGCAGTTCTTC.